This T cell receptor beta chain originates from a study of blood T cells in healthy people across ages. It was with a sample-barcoded 5' primer and a J-beta primer mix that a second PCR of about 7 to 12 cycles was run. TCRdb itself ran the 5' RACE reads through MiXCR, one entry per CDR3 protein. The sample lists some 690,000 distinct CDR3 sequences, 22% occurring once. The table lists this clonotype with a few counts. CDR3 length: 15 residues. V gave up 4 bases and J gave up 4 bases; unmatched junction bases: 8. Per germline, CDR1 SGHAT and CDR2 FQNNGV. The sequencing sample was made of blood. This TCR came from a man between 65 and 79 years old in good health. This chain connects TRBV11-2 to TRBJ1-2; 8 nucleotides agree with TRBD1. In DNA, the CDR3 is TGTGCCAGCAGCTCAGACTCGACAGGGGCCTATGGCTACACCTTC. This translates into CASSSDSTGAYGYTF.